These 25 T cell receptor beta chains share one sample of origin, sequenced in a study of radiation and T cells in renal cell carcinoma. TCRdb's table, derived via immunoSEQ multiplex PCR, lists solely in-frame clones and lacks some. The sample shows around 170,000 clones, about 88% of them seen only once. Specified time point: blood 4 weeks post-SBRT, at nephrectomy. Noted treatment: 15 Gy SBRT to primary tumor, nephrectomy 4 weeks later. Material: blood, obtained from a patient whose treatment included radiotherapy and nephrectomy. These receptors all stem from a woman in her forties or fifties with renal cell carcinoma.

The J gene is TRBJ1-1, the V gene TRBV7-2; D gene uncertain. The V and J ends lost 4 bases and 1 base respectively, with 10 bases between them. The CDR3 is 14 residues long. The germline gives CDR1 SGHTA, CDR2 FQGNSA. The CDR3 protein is CASSSLRGNTEAFF. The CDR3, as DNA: TGTGCCAGCAGCTCCTTGAGAGGGAACACTGAAGCTTTCTTT. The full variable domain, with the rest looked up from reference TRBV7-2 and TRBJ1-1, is GAGVSQSPSNKVTEKGKDVELRCDPISGHTALYWYRQSLGQGLEFLIYFQGNSAPDKSGLPSDRFSAERTGGSVSTLTIQRTQQEDSAVYLCASSSLRGNTEAFFGQGTRLTVV.

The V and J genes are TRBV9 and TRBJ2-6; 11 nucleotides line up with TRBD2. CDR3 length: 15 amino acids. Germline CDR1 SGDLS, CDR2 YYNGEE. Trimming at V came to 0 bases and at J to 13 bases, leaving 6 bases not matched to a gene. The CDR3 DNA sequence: TGTGCCAGCAGCGTAGTAGCGGGGGGGCCTAGGGTCCTGACTTTC. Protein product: CASSVVAGGPRVLTF.

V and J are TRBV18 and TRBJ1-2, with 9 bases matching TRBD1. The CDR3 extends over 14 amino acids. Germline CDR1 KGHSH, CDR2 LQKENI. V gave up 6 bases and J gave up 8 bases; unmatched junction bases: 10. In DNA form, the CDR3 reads TGTGCCAGCTCGGACAGGGGAGGTTTCGTGGGCTACACCTTC. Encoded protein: CASSDRGGFVGYTF.

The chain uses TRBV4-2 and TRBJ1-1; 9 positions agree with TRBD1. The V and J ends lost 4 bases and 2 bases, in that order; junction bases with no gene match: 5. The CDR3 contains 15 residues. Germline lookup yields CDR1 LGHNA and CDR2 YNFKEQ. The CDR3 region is CASSPPDRGNTEAFF. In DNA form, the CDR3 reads TGTGCCAGCAGCCCCCCGGACAGGGGAAACACTGAAGCTTTCTTT.

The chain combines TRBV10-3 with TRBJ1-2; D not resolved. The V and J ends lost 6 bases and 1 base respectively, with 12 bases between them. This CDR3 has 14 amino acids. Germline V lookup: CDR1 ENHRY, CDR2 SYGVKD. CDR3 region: CAISHATDNYGYTF. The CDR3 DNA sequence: TGTGCCATCAGCCATGCGACGGATAACTATGGCTACACCTTC.

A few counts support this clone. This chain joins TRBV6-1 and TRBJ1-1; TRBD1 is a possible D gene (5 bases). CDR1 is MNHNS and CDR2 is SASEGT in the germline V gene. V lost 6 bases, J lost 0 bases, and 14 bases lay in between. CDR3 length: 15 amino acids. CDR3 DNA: TGTGCCAGCAGGGAATCGGGACGCTTGAACACTGAAGCTTTCTTT. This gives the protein CASRESGRLNTEAFF.

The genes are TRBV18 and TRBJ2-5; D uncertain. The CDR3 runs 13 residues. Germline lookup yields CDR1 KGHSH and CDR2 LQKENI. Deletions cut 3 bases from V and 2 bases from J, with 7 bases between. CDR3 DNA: TGTGCCAGCTCACCTCAACTGCAAGAGACCCAGTACTTC. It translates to CASSPQLQETQYF.

The DNA of the CDR3 is TGTGCCAGCTCACCAAAGACCCAGGGGACCTACGAGCAGTACTTC. This sequence encodes CASSPKTQGTYEQYF. This chain uses TRBV18 with TRBJ2-7; D is possibly TRBD1 (6 bases). This CDR3 region has 15 residues. V dropped 2 bases and J dropped 2 bases, with 13 bases sitting between them. Looked up from germline, CDR1 is KGHSH and CDR2 is LQKENI.

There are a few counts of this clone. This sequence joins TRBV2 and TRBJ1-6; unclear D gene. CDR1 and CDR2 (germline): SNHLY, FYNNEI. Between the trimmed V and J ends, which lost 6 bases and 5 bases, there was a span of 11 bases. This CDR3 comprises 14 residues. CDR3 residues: CASRPDHDNSPLHF. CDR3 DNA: TGTGCCAGCAGACCGGACCATGATAATTCACCCCTCCACTTT.

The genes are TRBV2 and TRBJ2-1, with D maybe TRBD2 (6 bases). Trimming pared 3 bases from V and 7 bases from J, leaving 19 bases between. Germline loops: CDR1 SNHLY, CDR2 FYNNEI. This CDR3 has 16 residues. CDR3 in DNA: TGTGCCAGCAGTGAGCGGGTTGCGGGGAATAGGAATGAGCAGTTCTTC. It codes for CASSERVAGNRNEQFF.

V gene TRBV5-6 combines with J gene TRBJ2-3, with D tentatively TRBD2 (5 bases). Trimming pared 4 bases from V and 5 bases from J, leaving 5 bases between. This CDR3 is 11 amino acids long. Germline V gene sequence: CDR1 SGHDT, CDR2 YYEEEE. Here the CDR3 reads CASSRGDTQYF. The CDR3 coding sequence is TGTGCCAGCAGCCGGGGAGATACGCAGTATTTT.

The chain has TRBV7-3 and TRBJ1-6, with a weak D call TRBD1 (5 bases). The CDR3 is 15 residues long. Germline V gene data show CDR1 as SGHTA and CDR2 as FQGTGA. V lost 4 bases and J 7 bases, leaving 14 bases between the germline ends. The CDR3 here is CASSYSGRGNSPLHF. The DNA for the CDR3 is TGTGCCAGCAGCTATTCGGGACGGGGGAATTCACCCCTCCACTTT. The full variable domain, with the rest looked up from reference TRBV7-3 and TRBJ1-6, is GAGVSQTPSNKVTEKGKYVELRCDPISGHTALYWYRQSLGQGPEFLIYFQGTGAADDSGLPNDRFFAVRPEGSVSTLKIQRTERGDSAVYLCASSYSGRGNSPLHFGNGTRLTVT.

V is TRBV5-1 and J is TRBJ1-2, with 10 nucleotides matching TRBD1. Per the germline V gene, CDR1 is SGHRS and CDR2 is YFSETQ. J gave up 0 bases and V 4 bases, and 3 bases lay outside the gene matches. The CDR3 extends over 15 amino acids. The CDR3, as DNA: TGCGCCAGCAGCACCGGACAGGGGGCTAACTATGGCTACACCTTC. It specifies CASSTGQGANYGYTF.

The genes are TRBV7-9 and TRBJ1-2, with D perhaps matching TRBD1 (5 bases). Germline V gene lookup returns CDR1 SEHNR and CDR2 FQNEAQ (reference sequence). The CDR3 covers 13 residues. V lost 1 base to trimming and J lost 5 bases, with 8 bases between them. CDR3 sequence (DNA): TGTGCCAGCAGCTTAGAGGGGATTTATGGCTACACCTTC. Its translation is CASSLEGIYGYTF.

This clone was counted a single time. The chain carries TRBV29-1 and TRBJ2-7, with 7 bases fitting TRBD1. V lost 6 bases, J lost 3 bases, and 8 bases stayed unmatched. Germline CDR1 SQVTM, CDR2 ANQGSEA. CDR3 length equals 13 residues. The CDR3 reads CSVTGTESYEQYF. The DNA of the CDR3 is TGCAGCGTCACAGGGACAGAAAGCTACGAGCAGTACTTC.

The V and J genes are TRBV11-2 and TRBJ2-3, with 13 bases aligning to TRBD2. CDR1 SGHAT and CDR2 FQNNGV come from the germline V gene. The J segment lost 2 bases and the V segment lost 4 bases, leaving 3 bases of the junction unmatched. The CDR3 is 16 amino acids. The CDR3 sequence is CASSSGTSGDTDTQYF. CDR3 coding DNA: TGTGCCAGCAGCTCCGGGACTAGCGGGGACACAGATACGCAGTATTTT.

The CDR3: CASSSSALRGNTIYF. As DNA, the CDR3 is TGTGCCAGCAGCTCCTCCGCCCTCCGGGGAAACACCATATATTTT. The rearrangement joins TRBV7-2 to TRBJ1-3, with D hard to call. Germline CDR1 reads SGHTA; CDR2 reads FQGNSA. The CDR3 is 15 residues long. V lost 4 bases to trimming and J lost 4 bases, with 14 bases between them.

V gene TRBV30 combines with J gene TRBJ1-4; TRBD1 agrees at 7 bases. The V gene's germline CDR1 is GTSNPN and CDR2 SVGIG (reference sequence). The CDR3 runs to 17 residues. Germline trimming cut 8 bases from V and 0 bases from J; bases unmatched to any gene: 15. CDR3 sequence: CARALGGIIATNEKLFF. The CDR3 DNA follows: TGTGCCCGGGCCTTAGGGGGCATCATCGCAACTAATGAAAAACTGTTTTTT.

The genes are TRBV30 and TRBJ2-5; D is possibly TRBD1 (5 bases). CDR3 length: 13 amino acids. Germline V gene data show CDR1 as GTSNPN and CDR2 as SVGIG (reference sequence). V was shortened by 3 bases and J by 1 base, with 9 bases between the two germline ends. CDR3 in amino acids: CAWSQGPQETQYF. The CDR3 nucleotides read TGTGCCTGGAGCCAGGGCCCCCAAGAGACCCAGTACTTC. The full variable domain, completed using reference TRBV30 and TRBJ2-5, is SQTIHQWPATLVQPVGSPLSLECTVEGTSNPNLYWYRQAAGRGLQLLFYSVGIGQISSEVPQNLSASRPQDRQFILSSKKLLLSDSGFYLCAWSQGPQETQYFGPGTRLLVL.

CDR3 sequence: CASSGLAGNTGELFF. CDR3 sequence (DNA): TGTGCCAGCAGCGGACTAGCGGGAAACACCGGGGAGCTGTTTTTT. The chain joins TRBV9 to TRBJ2-2; 11 bases line up with TRBD2. J was trimmed by 2 bases and V by 3 bases; bases with no gene match: 0. This CDR3 spans 15 amino acids. The germline V gene encodes CDR1 SGDLS and CDR2 YYNGEE.

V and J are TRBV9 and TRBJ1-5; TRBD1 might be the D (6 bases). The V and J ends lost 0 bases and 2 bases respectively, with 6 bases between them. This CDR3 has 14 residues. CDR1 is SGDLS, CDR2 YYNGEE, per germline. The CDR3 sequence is CASSVAGGNQPQHF. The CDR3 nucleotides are TGTGCCAGCAGCGTAGCAGGGGGCAATCAGCCCCAGCATTTT.

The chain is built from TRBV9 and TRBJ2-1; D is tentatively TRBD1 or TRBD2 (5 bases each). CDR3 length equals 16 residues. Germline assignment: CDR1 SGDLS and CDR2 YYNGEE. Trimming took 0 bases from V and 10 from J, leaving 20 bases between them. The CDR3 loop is CASSVALGTAWGEQFF. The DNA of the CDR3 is TGTGCCAGCAGCGTAGCTCTAGGGACGGCATGGGGAGAGCAGTTCTTC.

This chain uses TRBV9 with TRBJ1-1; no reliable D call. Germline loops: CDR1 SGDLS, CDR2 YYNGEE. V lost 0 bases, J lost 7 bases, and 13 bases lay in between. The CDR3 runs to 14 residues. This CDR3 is CASSVVYPPYEAFF. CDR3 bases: TGTGCCAGCAGCGTAGTGTACCCGCCGTATGAAGCTTTCTTT.

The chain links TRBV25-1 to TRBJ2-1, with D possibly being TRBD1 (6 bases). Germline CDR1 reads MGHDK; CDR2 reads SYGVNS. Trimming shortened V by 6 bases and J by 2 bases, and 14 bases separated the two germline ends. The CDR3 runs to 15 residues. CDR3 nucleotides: TGTGCCAGCAGCCACGGGCAGGGGCCCTACAATGAGCAGTTCTTC. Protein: CASSHGQGPYNEQFF.

This chain's CDR3 is CASSLDWVGRGANYGYTF. CDR3 DNA sequence: TGTGCCAGCAGCTTAGATTGGGTGGGCAGGGGGGCTAACTATGGCTACACCTTC. The chain couples TRBV11-2 to TRBJ1-2; 7 nucleotides line up with TRBD1. The CDR3 runs 18 residues. Germline V gene data show CDR1 as SGHAT and CDR2 as FQNNGV. V trimming: 0 bases; J trimming: 0 bases; junction bases outside the gene matches: 10.